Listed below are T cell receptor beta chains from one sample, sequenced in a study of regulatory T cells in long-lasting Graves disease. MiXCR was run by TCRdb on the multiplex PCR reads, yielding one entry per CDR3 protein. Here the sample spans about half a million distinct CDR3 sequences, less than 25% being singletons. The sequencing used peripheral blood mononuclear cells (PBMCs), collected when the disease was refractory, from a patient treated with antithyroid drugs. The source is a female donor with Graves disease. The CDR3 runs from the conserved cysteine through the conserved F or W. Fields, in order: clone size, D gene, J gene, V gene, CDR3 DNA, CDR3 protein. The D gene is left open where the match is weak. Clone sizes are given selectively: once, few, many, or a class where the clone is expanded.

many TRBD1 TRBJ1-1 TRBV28 TGTGCCAGCAGTTTATTGGTACCGGGACAGGGGGTGGATGAAGCTTTCTTT CASSLLVPGQGVDEAFF
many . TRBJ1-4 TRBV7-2 TGTGCCAGCAGCTTAGCGGTTAATCGAGAAAAACTGTTTTTT CASSLAVNREKLFF
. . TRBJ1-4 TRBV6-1 TGTGCCAGCAACCGGGGTTTATCTAATGAAAAACTGTTTTTT CASNRGLSNEKLFF
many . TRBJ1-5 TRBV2 TGTGCCAGCAGTGCGGTTCAGGGGTTACAGCCCCAGCATTTT CASSAVQGLQPQHF
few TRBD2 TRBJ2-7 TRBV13 TGTGCCAGCAGCTCAAAAACCGGGACTAGCGGACCTTACGAGCAGTACTTC CASSSKTGTSGPYEQYF
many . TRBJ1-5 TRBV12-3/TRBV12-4 TGTGCCAGCAGTCCCTCAGGGACGGTCAATCAGCCCCAGCATTTT CASSPSGTVNQPQHF
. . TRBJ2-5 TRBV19 TGTGCCAGTAGTATATCAGTAGGGCAGAAAGAGACCCAGTACTTC CASSISVGQKETQYF
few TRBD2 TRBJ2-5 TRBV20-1 TGCAGTGCCCGGCGCGGGGGGGAGAGGGAGACCCAGTACTTC CSARRGGERETQYF
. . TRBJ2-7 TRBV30 TGTGCCTGGAGTGTAGGTCAGGGGATTCACGAGCAGTACTTC CAWSVGQGIHEQYF
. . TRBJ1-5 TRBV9 TGTGCCAGCAGCGTAGGGTTAAGTCAGCCCCAGCATTTT CASSVGLSQPQHF
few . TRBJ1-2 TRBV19 TGTGCCAGTAGTATAACACCGTGGGATGGCTACACCTTC CASSITPWDGYTF
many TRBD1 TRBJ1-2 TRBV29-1 TGCAGCGTGGGGGGACAGGGAGGCTACACCTTC CSVGGQGGYTF
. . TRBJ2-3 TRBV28 TGTGCTATAGGGGGGGGGTCCCTAAGCACAGATACGCAGTATTTT CAIGGGSLSTDTQYF
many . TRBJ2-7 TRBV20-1 TGCAGTGCTAGACGATCGGGACTCTCCTACGAGCAGTACTTC CSARRSGLSYEQYF
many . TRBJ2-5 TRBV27 TGTGCCACCTACGCACGTGAGCAGGGCACCCAAGAGACCCAGTACTTC CATYAREQGTQETQYF
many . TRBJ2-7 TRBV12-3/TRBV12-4 TGTGCCAGCAGCCCCGGACCCCACGAGCAGTACTTC CASSPGPHEQYF
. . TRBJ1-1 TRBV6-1 TGTGCCAGCATACGACAGGAAGCTTTCTTT CASIRQEAFF
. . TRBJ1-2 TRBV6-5 TGTGCCAGCAGTTCCTTAGCTAACTATGGCTACACCTTC CASSSLANYGYTF
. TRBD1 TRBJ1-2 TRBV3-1 TGTGCCAGCAGCTCTCCGGGACAGCAAAACTATGGCTACACCTTC CASSSPGQQNYGYTF
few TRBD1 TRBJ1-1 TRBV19 TGTGCCACGGGGACAGGGAACACTGAAGCTTTCTTT CATGTGNTEAFF
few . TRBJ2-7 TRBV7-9 TGTGCCAGCAGCTTCGGGACGAATTCCTACGAGCAGTACTTC CASSFGTNSYEQYF
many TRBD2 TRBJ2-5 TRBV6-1 TGTGCCAGCAGATGGAGCGGGGTGGCGGGGGAGACCCAGTACTTC CASRWSGVAGETQYF
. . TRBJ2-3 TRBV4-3 TGCGCCAGCAGCCAAGAAGTTTTAAGCACAGATACGCAGTATTTT CASSQEVLSTDTQYF
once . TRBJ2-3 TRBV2 TGTGCCAGCAGGAGGACACTCCTACGGGCAGATACGCAGTATTTT CASRRTLLRADTQYF
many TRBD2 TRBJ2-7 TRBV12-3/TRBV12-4 TGTGCCAGCAGCCTCGGGGGGAGCCAGACCGAGCAGTACTTC CASSLGGSQTEQYF
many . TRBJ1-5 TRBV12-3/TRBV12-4 TGTGCCAGCAGACCGACTTGGGACTTCGAACGATTCAGCAATCAGCCCCAGCATTTT CASRPTWDFERFSNQPQHF
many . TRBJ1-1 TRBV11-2 TGTGCCAGCAGCTTAGCCCCTGAAGCTTTCTTT CASSLAPEAFF
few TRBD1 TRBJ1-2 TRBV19 TGTGCCAGTACCAACAGGGGGCAAGACTATGGCTACACCTTC CASTNRGQDYGYTF
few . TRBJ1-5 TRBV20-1 TGCAGTGCCCCGGCGGGGAATCAGCCCCAGCATTTT CSAPAGNQPQHF
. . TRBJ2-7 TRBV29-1 TGCAGCGTTGCGGGCGTAGTGACCTACGAGCAGTACTTC CSVAGVVTYEQYF
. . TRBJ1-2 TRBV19 TGTGCCAGTAATCTTCAGGGGAGTTATGGCTACACCTTC CASNLQGSYGYTF
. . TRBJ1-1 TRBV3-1 TGTGCCAGCAGCCCAAGACTTGGGGACACTGAAGCTTTCTTT CASSPRLGDTEAFF
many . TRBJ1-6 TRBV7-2 TGTGCCAGCCACTCAGACGGTTCACCCCTCCACTTT CASHSDGSPLHF
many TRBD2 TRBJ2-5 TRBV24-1 TGTGCCACCAGTGACCCAAGGGTTGCGGGAGGACAAGAGACCCAGTACTTC CATSDPRVAGGQETQYF
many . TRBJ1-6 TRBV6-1 TGTGCCAGCAGAAAGGAAAGAAGCTCCTATAATTCACCCCTCCACTTT CASRKERSSYNSPLHF
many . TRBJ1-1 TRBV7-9 TGTGCCAGCAGCCAACGTCCGCAGGGTGGGACTGAAGCTTTCTTT CASSQRPQGGTEAFF
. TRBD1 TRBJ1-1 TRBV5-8 TGTGCCAGCAAGAAGGGGACAGCGAACACTGAAGCTTTCTTT CASKKGTANTEAFF
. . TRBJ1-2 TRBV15 TGTGCCACCAGCAGAGAGACCCAGGGGGGCTACACCTTC CATSRETQGGYTF
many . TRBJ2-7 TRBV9 TGTGCCAGCAGCGTAGGGGGAACCGAGCAGTACTTC CASSVGGTEQYF
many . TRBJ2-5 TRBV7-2 TGTGCCAGCAGCTTAGCCGAGGGGGGGACCCAGTACTTC CASSLAEGGTQYF
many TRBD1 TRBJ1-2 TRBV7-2 TGTGCCAGCAGCTGGGGACAGGGGGAAGGCTACACCTTC CASSWGQGEGYTF
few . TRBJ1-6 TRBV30 TGTGCCTGGAGTGTACGATCACCCCTCCACTTT CAWSVRSPLHF
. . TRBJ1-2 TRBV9 TGTGCCAGCAGCGTAGCGGGGGTACGTCACTATGGCTACACCTTC CASSVAGVRHYGYTF
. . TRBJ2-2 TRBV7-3 TGTGCCAGCAGCTTGTATGAAAACACCGGGGAGCTGTTTTTT CASSLYENTGELFF
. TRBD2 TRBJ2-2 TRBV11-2 TGTGCCAGCAGCTCGCTAGCGGCACCATTGGACGGGGAGCTGTTTTTT CASSSLAAPLDGELFF
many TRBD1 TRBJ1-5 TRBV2 TGTGCCAGCAGTGAACGGCAGGGGGGGCAGCCCCAGCATTTT CASSERQGGQPQHF
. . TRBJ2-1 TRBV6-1 TGTGCCAGCAGTACCCGAACTAGCTGGCATGAGCAGTTCTTC CASSTRTSWHEQFF
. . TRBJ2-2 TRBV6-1 TGTGCCAGCACGGGGCTCGGGGGGCTGTTTTTT CASTGLGGLFF
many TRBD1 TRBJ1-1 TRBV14 TGTGCCAGCAGCCAAGGCTTTGGGACAGGGCGGACTTTCTTT CASSQGFGTGRTFF
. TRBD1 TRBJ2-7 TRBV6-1 TGTGCCAGCAGGCCGGAGACAGGGAGTCCCGCCGAGCAGTACTTC CASRPETGSPAEQYF
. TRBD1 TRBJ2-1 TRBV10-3 TGTGCCATCAGTGATCCGAGCGGGGACAGGGTCTACAATGAGCAGTTCTTC CAISDPSGDRVYNEQFF
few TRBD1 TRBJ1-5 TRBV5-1 TGCGCCAGCAGCTTGGGACAGGGGAACAGCCAGCCCCAGCATTTT CASSLGQGNSQPQHF
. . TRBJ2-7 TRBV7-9 TGTGCCAGCAGCCCTAGCCAGCATTCCTACGAGCAGTACTTC CASSPSQHSYEQYF
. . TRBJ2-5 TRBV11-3 TGTGCCAGCAGCCCGGTGGAAGGACACGGGGCCCAGTACTTC CASSPVEGHGAQYF
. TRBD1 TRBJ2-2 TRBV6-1 TGTGCCAGCACCTGGACAGGGGCTAGGACCGGGGAGCTGTTTTTT CASTWTGARTGELFF
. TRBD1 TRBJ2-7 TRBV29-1 TGCAGCGGGGGACAGCTAATCCCCTACGAGCAGTACTTC CSGGQLIPYEQYF
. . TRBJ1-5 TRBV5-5 TGTGCCAGCAGCTGGGACGGGATCAATCAGCCCCAGCATTTT CASSWDGINQPQHF
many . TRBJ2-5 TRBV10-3 TGTGCCATCAGTGATGGGACTGAAGAGACCCAGTACTTC CAISDGTEETQYF
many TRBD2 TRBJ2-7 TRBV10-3 TGTGCCATCAGTGCAACCCTTCTCGGACTAGCGGGAGGTAATGAGCAGTACTTC CAISATLLGLAGGNEQYF
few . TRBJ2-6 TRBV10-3 TGTGCCATCAGGATGGACTCTGGGGCCAACGTCCTGACTTTC CAIRMDSGANVLTF